This entry is about one T cell receptor (beta chain). The antigen is unknown. A much larger clone differs by one base, so this may be a read error. V was trimmed by 1 base and J by 2 bases, leaving 11 bases between them. CDR1 is SEHNR and CDR2 is FQNEAQ in the germline V gene (reference sequence). The CDR3 contains 15 residues. The sample comes from a study of T cells in Graves' hyperthyroidism and ophthalmopathy. Study results and caveats: Appearing also in blood were most of the thyroid clonotypes expanded above 0.001.

Amplification yielded TCR beta CDR3 regions, with RNA transcripts as the source. During a first-round RT-PCR of the TCR CDR3, the HTBI primer set was used. MiXCR, run by TCRdb on the multiplex PCR reads, gives a single entry per CDR3 protein. The table records over 550,000 distinct CDR3 sequences, over 15% of them present only once. Graves' hyperthyroidism without ophthalmopathy progression within 18 months was termed stable. This rearrangement joins TRBV7-9 to TRBJ2-5; D is unclear. This receptor was taken from a woman younger than 30 with Graves' hyperthyroidism. The specimen was blood. The CDR3 loop reads CASSLVMNRQETQYF. CDR3 in DNA: TGTGCCAGCAGCTTAGTCATGAACAGACAAGAGACCCAGTACTTC.